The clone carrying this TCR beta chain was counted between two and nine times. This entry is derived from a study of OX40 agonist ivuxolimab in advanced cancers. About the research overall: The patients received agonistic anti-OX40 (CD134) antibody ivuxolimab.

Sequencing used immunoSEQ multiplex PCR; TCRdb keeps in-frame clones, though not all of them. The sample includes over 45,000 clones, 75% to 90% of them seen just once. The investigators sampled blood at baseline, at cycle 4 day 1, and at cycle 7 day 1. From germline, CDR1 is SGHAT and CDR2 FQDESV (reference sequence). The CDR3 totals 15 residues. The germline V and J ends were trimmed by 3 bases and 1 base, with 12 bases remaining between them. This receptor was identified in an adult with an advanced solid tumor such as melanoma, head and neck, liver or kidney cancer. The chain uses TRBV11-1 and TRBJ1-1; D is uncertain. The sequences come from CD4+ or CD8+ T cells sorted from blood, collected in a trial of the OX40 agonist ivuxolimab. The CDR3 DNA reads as TGTGCCAGCAGCTTGTTCCCGCGACAGAACACTGAAGCTTTCTTT. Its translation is CASSLFPRQNTEAFF.